The 17 T cell receptor beta chains below were found in one sample sequenced in a study of molecular identifiers for immune sequencing clone quantification. One entry per CDR3 protein, called by TCRdb with MiXCR from the PCR reads. The sample has more than 250,000 distinct CDR3 sequences, about a fifth seen once. Sequencing was done on a sample of naive CD8+ T cells from blood, with Jurkat cell RNA spiked in. Noted subset: FACS-sorted CD8+CD4-CCR7+CD45RA+ naive T cells. These receptors were taken from a human donor in good health. Some libraries in this study had Jurkat cell RNA spiked in.

This clonotype was detected many times. The rearrangement links TRBV28 to TRBJ2-1; TRBD2 might be the D (6 bases). This CDR3 spans 15 amino acids. Germline V gives CDR1 MDHEN, CDR2 SYDVKM. Between the trimmed V and J ends, which lost 7 bases and 0 bases, there was a span of 13 bases. The CDR3, as DNA: TGTGCCAGCACCCTGGGACTTAGCTCCTACAATGAGCAGTTCTTC. Its protein is CASTLGLSSYNEQFF.

Note on this clonotype: A much larger clone lies one base from this, so it may be a read error. The chain is built from TRBV7-6 and TRBJ2-1; 12 bases align to TRBD2. After removal of 5 bases from V and 12 bases from J, the junction contained 11 bases not matched to a gene. Germline values: CDR1 SGHVS, CDR2 FNYEAQ. The CDR3 length is 15 residues. CDR3 region: CASSLELAGGYGQFF. The CDR3 nucleotides read TGTGCCAGCAGCCTAGAACTAGCGGGAGGCTATGGGCAGTTCTTC.

This clonotype was seen repeatedly, ten times or more. This chain connects TRBV30 to TRBJ2-5; D remains ambiguous. This CDR3 is built from 13 residues. Germline CDR1 GTSNPN, CDR2 SVGIG (reference sequence). Trimming pared 3 bases from V and 3 bases from J, leaving 11 bases between. CDR3 nucleotides: TGTGCCTGGAGAGTGAATGGGGAAGAGACCCAGTACTTC. This codes for CAWRVNGEETQYF.

Many counts were recorded for this clonotype. V usage is TRBV13 and J usage is TRBJ2-5; D gene ambiguous. Germline V gives CDR1 PRHDT, CDR2 FYEKMQ (reference sequence). V dropped 1 base and J dropped 4 bases, with 10 bases sitting between them. The length of the CDR3 is 14 residues. In nucleotides, the CDR3 is TGTGCCAGCAGCTTAGCCGCACCGCCAGAGACCCAGTACTTC. Protein product: CASSLAAPPETQYF.

Ten or more counts support this clonotype. J is TRBJ2-7 and V is TRBV12-5; 11 bases match TRBD2. The length of the CDR3 is 17 residues. V shed 3 bases, J shed 4 bases, and the junction held 11 bases outside the gene matches. Per the germline V gene, CDR1 is LGHNT and CDR2 is FRNRAP. This chain's CDR3 is CASGFPQLAGDMYEQYF. The CDR3 DNA reads TGTGCTAGTGGTTTCCCACAACTAGCGGGGGATATGTACGAGCAGTACTTC.

This clonotype was observed many times. This chain links TRBV4-2 with TRBJ1-5; no firm D call. The V end was cut by 3 bases, the J end by 0 bases, with 9 bases between. Germline-derived CDR1 and CDR2 are LGHNA and YNFKEQ. This CDR3 has 15 amino acids. The CDR3 region is CASSQYSDSNQPQHF. The CDR3, as DNA: TGTGCCAGCAGCCAGTACTCCGATAGCAATCAGCCCCAGCATTTT.

Comment on this clonotype: A much larger clonotype is one base distant, so this may be a read error. The V gene is TRBV30, the J gene TRBJ1-1, with D maybe TRBD1 (6 bases). With 3 bases removed from V and 4 bases from J, the gap between germline ends came to 12 bases. The CDR3 consists of 13 residues. The germline gives CDR1 GTSNPN, CDR2 SVGIG (reference sequence). This CDR3 reads CAWREIGGTEAFF. The DNA for the CDR3 is TGTGCCTGGAGAGAGATAGGGGGCACTGAAGCTTTCTTT.

There are a few counts of this clonotype. The V call is TRBV6-2 or TRBV6-3, the J call TRBJ2-1; possibly TRBD2 for D (5 bases). This CDR3 is built from 14 residues. Trimming stripped 8 bases from V and 3 bases from J, with 14 bases between. Germline CDR1 MNHEY, CDR2 SVGEGT. CDR3 nucleotide sequence: TGTGCCAGCGTATCGGGGTTTGTCTACAATGAGCAGTTCTTC. It specifies CASVSGFVYNEQFF.

Worth noting for this clonotype: A much larger clonotype is one base distant, so this may be a read error. This chain links TRBV10-3 with TRBJ2-7, with a weak D call TRBD2 (5 bases). V gave up 5 bases and J gave up 3 bases, with 8 bases separating them. The germline V gene has CDR1 ENHRY and CDR2 SYGVKD. The CDR3 runs 12 residues. The CDR3 sequence is CAISLAGYEQYF. DNA of the CDR3: TGTGCCATCAGTCTAGCCGGCTACGAGCAGTACTTC.

The gene calls are TRBV6-2 or TRBV6-3 and TRBJ2-5; 7 positions agree with TRBD2. Looked up from germline, CDR1 is MNHEY and CDR2 is SVGEGT. The CDR3 has 13 amino acids. The ends lost 2 bases at V and 7 bases at J; junction bases unmatched: 4. As DNA, the CDR3 is TGTGCCAGCAGTTACGGGGACTACGGGACCCAGTACTTC. It encodes CASSYGDYGTQYF.

In this sample, this clonotype turned up many times. J is TRBJ2-1 and V is TRBV28; TRBD2 agrees at 9 bases. Germline V gene lookup returns CDR1 MDHEN and CDR2 SYDVKM. Unmatched junction bases numbered 6, after V lost 4 bases and J lost 5 bases. The CDR3 is 15 amino acids. Here the CDR3 reads CASSSLTSGNNEQFF. The CDR3 region has the DNA TGTGCCAGCAGTTCGCTGACTAGCGGAAACAATGAGCAGTTCTTC. The full variable domain, completed using reference TRBV28 and TRBJ2-1, is DVKVTQSSRYLVKRTGEKVFLECVQDMDHENMFWYRQDPGLGLRLIYFSYDVKMKEKGDIPEGYSVSREKKERFSLILESASTNQTSMYLCASSSLTSGNNEQFFGPGTRLTVL.

Of note for this clonotype: Given a much more abundant clone one base away, this may be a read error. This CDR3 is missing its conserved last phenylalanine or tryptophan, likely due to a read error. The V call is TRBV12-3 or TRBV12-4, the J call TRBJ2-1, with 8 positions matching TRBD1. Trimming cost V 3 bases and J 2 bases; bases outside gene matches: 9. The CDR3 spans 17 residues. The CDR3 DNA reads as TGTGCCAGCAGTTTGGAGGTCGGGACAGGACCCTACAATGAGCAGTTCATC. Amino acids: CASSLEVGTGPYNEQFI.

This clonotype was seen at least ten times. This rearrangement joins TRBV27 to TRBJ1-5, with a possible D match to TRBD1 (6 bases). V was pared by 7 bases and J by 14 bases, with 15 bases between. CDR3 length: 11 amino acids. CDR1 and CDR2 from the germline V gene are MNHEY and SMNVEV (reference sequence). The CDR3: CASTPPGGKHF. The CDR3 nucleotides are TGTGCCAGCACCCCGCCTGGGGGCAAGCATTTT.

This chain connects TRBV4-1 to TRBJ2-7; D unclear. This CDR3 region has 13 residues. Germline CDR1 is MGHRA and CDR2 is YSYEKL. Trimming removed 1 base from V and 4 bases from J, with 8 bases in between. The CDR3 sequence: CASSQVSEYEQYF. The CDR3 nucleotides are TGCGCCAGCAGCCAAGTGTCAGAGTACGAGCAGTACTTC.

This clonotype was recorded many times. The rearrangement joins TRBV5-6 to TRBJ1-1; D call uncertain. This CDR3 has 13 amino acids. Germline V gives CDR1 SGHDT, CDR2 YYEEEE. Trimming cost V 4 bases and J 8 bases, with 15 bases left between them. In DNA form, the CDR3 reads TGTGCCAGCAGCCACCCTTATAGACCCGAAGCTTTCTTT. It is translated as CASSHPYRPEAFF.

Of note for this clonotype: A much larger clone lies one base from this, so it may be a read error. The V call is TRBV29-1, the J call TRBJ2-7, with D perhaps TRBD2 (5 bases). The CDR3 has 11 residues. V was trimmed by 1 base and J by 11 bases, leaving 12 bases between them. Germline V lookup: CDR1 SQVTM, CDR2 ANQGSEA. CDR3 DNA sequence: TGCAGCGTTGAAGGGGAGAGGGTGGAGTACTTC. Amino acids: CSVEGERVEYF.

As regards this clonotype: At one of its ends the junction is not consistent with the germline gene, which may arise from a read error. The chain links TRBV29-1 to TRBJ2-7; 7 nucleotides line up with TRBD1. This CDR3 contains 14 residues. The V gene's germline CDR1 is SQVTM and CDR2 ANQGSEA. The CDR3 loop is CSVSGTVDSYERYF. The CDR3 region has the DNA TGCAGCGTTTCCGGGACAGTGGACTCCTACGAGCGGTACTTC.